One and the same sample provided the 17 T cell receptor beta chains below, sequenced in a study of T cell responses to AZD1222 COVID-19 vaccine. Some clones are missing from TCRdb's copy, which holds only in-frame ones; the method was immunoSEQ multiplex PCR. The repertoire holds 150,000 to 200,000 clones, with roughly 92% as singletons. The sample was peripheral blood, taken on day 0 of AZD1222 vaccination. These receptors originate from an adult in good health.

V gene TRBV11-3 combines with J gene TRBJ2-7, with 10 bases fitting TRBD1. Trimming cost V 4 bases and J 5 bases; bases outside gene matches: 8. In germline, CDR1 is SGHNT, CDR2 YENEEA. CDR3 length equals 15 residues. CDR3 sequence (DNA): TGTGCCAGCAGCTCCAACTATGACAGGGGGCACGAGCAGTACTTC. Residues: CASSSNYDRGHEQYF. Variable domain in full (rest from reference TRBV11-3 and TRBJ2-7): EAGVVQSPRYKIIEKKQPVAFWCNPISGHNTLYWYLQNLGQGPELLIRYENEEAVDDSQLPKDRFSAERLKGVDSTLKIQPAELGDSAVYLCASSSNYDRGHEQYFGPGTRLTVT.

The CDR3 loop reads CASSRETEAFF. In DNA, the CDR3 is TGTGCCAGCAGTCGGGAGACTGAAGCTTTCTTT. This chain connects TRBV6-6 to TRBJ1-1; D remains unclear. The germline gives CDR1 MNHNY, CDR2 SVGAGI (reference sequence). Trimming took off 5 bases at V and 5 bases at J, with 6 bases between the two ends. CDR3 length equals 11 residues.

The gene calls are TRBV27 and TRBJ2-3; D gene ambiguous. The CDR3 spans 14 residues. Trimming shortened V by 0 bases and J by 2 bases, and 6 bases separated the two germline ends. CDR1 and CDR2 (germline): MNHEY, SMNVEV (reference sequence). The chain's CDR3 is CASSLSEVTDTQYF. CDR3 sequence (DNA): TGTGCCAGCAGTTTATCCGAAGTCACAGATACGCAGTATTTT.

This chain links TRBV6-2 or TRBV6-3 with TRBJ1-1, with D maybe TRBD1 (5 bases). V shed 2 bases and J shed 1 base, with 11 bases lying between them. The CDR3 extends over 15 amino acids. Germline-derived CDR1 and CDR2 are MNHEY and SVGEGT. The CDR3: CASSYEGRANTEAFF. The CDR3 DNA reads TGTGCCAGCAGTTACGAGGGGCGGGCGAACACTGAAGCTTTCTTT.

The rearrangement uses TRBV7-9 and TRBJ2-3; unclear D gene. This CDR3 is 15 amino acids long. Germline values: CDR1 SEHNR, CDR2 FQNEAQ (reference sequence). Trimming took 2 bases from V and 0 from J, leaving 9 bases between them. The CDR3 nucleotides are TGTGCCAGCAGCTTATACAGTACTAGCACAGATACGCAGTATTTT. Amino acid sequence: CASSLYSTSTDTQYF.

This chain connects TRBV19 to TRBJ2-6, with TRBD1 matching 7 bases. The CDR3 is made up of 17 amino acids. J lost 0 bases, V lost 1 base, and 3 bases had no gene match. Germline-derived CDR1 and CDR2 are LNHDA and SQIVND (reference sequence). CDR3: CASSIGPGGSGANVLTF. The CDR3 coding sequence is TGTGCCAGTAGTATAGGTCCAGGGGGCTCTGGGGCCAACGTCCTGACTTTC.

The chain is built from TRBV5-1 and TRBJ1-4, with TRBD1 as a possible D gene (6 bases). Per the germline V gene, CDR1 is SGHRS and CDR2 is YFSETQ. Trimming left V 4 bases short and J 8 bases short, with 15 bases between. The CDR3 runs to 14 residues. CDR3 nucleotides: TGCGCCAGCAGCACCCGGGGGCCAGGGGAAAAACTGTTTTTT. Amino acids: CASSTRGPGEKLFF.

V usage is TRBV11-2 and J usage is TRBJ2-3; D perhaps matches TRBD2 (5 bases). V was pared by 3 bases and J by 3 bases, with 10 bases between. Germline CDR1 reads SGHAT; CDR2 reads FQNNGV. The CDR3 runs to 14 residues. The CDR3 spells CASSFLGSTDTQYF. CDR3 in DNA: TGTGCCAGCAGCTTCCTAGGGAGTACAGATACGCAGTATTTT.

The V and J genes are TRBV19 and TRBJ1-2; D is ambiguous. The V end was cut by 9 bases, the J end by 3 bases, with 8 bases between. From germline, CDR1 is LNHDA and CDR2 SQIVND (reference sequence). The CDR3 runs 11 residues. CDR3 sequence: CASRMDYGYTF. In nucleotides, the CDR3 is TGTGCCAGCCGTATGGACTATGGCTACACCTTC.

The chain couples TRBV5-5 to TRBJ2-1; D gene unclear. The CDR3 has 14 amino acids. Germline CDR1 is SGHKS and CDR2 is YYEKEE (reference sequence). V lost 2 bases and J lost 3, with 9 bases in between. Here the CDR3 reads CASSLSLFYNEQFF. Here the CDR3 DNA reads TGTGCCAGCAGCTTAAGTCTTTTCTACAATGAGCAGTTCTTC.

The chain links TRBV7-6 to TRBJ2-7; TRBD2 matches 10 bases. J lost 2 bases, V lost 4 bases, and 8 bases had no gene match. This CDR3 is 16 amino acids long. Germline CDR1 and CDR2: SGHVS and FNYEAQ. The CDR3 loop is CASSSAGGTGTYEQYF. The CDR3 DNA sequence: TGTGCCAGCAGCTCAGCGGGGGGGACAGGAACCTACGAGCAGTACTTC.

V and J are TRBV5-1 and TRBJ1-3; D ambiguous. With 1 base removed from V and 0 bases from J, the gap between germline ends came to 17 bases. CDR1 and CDR2 from the germline V gene are SGHRS and YFSETQ. The CDR3 covers 18 residues. CDR3 region: CASSLSPVSRSSGNTIYF. CDR3 DNA sequence: TGCGCCAGCAGCTTGTCGCCAGTCTCCCGAAGCTCTGGAAACACCATATATTTT. Filled out from reference TRBV5-1 and TRBJ1-3, the complete variable domain reads KAGVTQTPRYLIKTRGQQVTLSCSPISGHRSVSWYQQTPGQGLQFLFEYFSETQRNKGNFPGRFSGRQFSNSRSEMNVSTLELGDSALYLCASSLSPVSRSSGNTIYFGEGSWLTVV.

The V call is TRBV5-1, the J call TRBJ1-2; D call uncertain. This CDR3 spans 15 amino acids. Looked up from germline, CDR1 is SGHRS and CDR2 is YFSETQ. Trimming removed 1 base at V and 2 bases at J, with 12 bases between. Here the CDR3 reads CASSLKFPVNYGYTF. DNA of the CDR3: TGCGCCAGCAGCTTGAAGTTTCCGGTAAACTATGGCTACACCTTC.

Here the CDR3 reads CATSPSPLRGGRETQYF. In DNA form, the CDR3 reads TGTGCCACCTCTCCCTCTCCTTTGCGGGGGGGCCGAGAGACCCAGTACTTC. The chain joins TRBV15 to TRBJ2-5, with TRBD2 matching 9 bases. Germline CDR1 is LNHNV and CDR2 is YYDKDF (reference sequence). After removal of 8 bases from V and 4 bases from J, the junction contained 17 bases not matched to a gene. The CDR3 extends over 17 amino acids. Using reference TRBV15 and TRBJ2-5 for the parts outside the CDR3, the full variable domain is DAMVIQNPRYQVTQFGKPVTLSCSQTLNHNVMYWYQQKSSQAPKLLFHYYDKDFNNEADTPDNFQSRRPNTSFCFLDIRSPGLGDTAMYLCATSPSPLRGGRETQYFGPGTRLLVL.

The V gene is TRBV7-9, the J gene TRBJ1-2; possible D gene TRBD1, 6 bases. CDR3 length: 15 amino acids. Germline CDR1 is SEHNR and CDR2 is FQNEAQ (reference sequence). V lost 5 bases to trimming and J lost 3 bases, with 16 bases between them. This CDR3 is CASSHSSTGHYGYTF. The CDR3 region has the DNA TGTGCCAGCAGCCATAGCTCGACAGGCCACTATGGCTACACCTTC.

This clone was seen a single time. The V and J genes are TRBV6-5 and TRBJ2-3; D tentatively reads TRBD1 or TRBD2 (6 bases each). The CDR3 extends over 15 amino acids. Looked up from germline, CDR1 is MNHEY and CDR2 is SVGAGI. The V gene lost 6 bases and the J gene lost 7 bases, with 20 bases spanning the gap. The CDR3 loop reads CASSRRRRGMNTQYF. DNA for the CDR3: TGTGCCAGCAGCCGCCGGCGGAGGGGGATGAATACGCAGTATTTT.

There are a few counts of this clone. This chain joins TRBV2 and TRBJ2-5, with D possibly TRBD2 on 7 matching bases. Trimming pared 8 bases from V and 5 bases from J, leaving 12 bases between. The CDR3 spans 12 residues. Germline loops: CDR1 SNHLY, CDR2 FYNNEI. The CDR3 loop reads CASLGGLETQYF. CDR3 coding DNA: TGTGCCAGCCTGGGGGGGCTGGAGACCCAGTACTTC. The variable domain in full, completed from reference TRBV2 and TRBJ2-5, reads EPEVTQTPSHQVTQMGQEVILRCVPISNHLYFYWYRQILGQKVEFLVSFYNNEISEKSEIFDDQFSVERPDGSNFTLKIRSTKLEDSAMYFCASLGGLETQYFGPGTRLLVL.